Listed here is a single TCR beta chain. Its antigen remains unknown. Deletions cut 5 bases from V and 3 bases from J, with 8 bases between. Looked up from germline, CDR1 is GTSNPN and CDR2 is SVGIG (reference sequence). The CDR3 is made up of 12 amino acids. The entry originates in a study of shared clonotypes between healthy human individuals. Whole-study findings and limits: The naive CD4 repertoires of a few donors were compared, and roughly 5% of clonotypes were shared.

An assay was performed, and its level was deep. Genomic DNA belonging to each subset was distributed in equal measure over several immunoSEQ plates. Measured with immunoSEQ multiplex PCR; TCRdb has only the in-frame clones, and not every one. The table records under 1 million clones, about 97% of them present only once. CD8 cells regarded as naive lacked CD45RO, were positively chosen for CCR7, and omitted terminally differentiated effector memory CD45RA+ cells. The healthy adult donors were HIV-negative and reported no recent acute infections or vaccinations. The genes are TRBV30 and TRBJ1-5; D not resolved. The source material was naive CD8+ T cells sorted from blood. This TCR derives from a man in his thirties or forties in good health. The CDR3 coding sequence is TGTGCCTGGGGACGTACCAATCAGCCCCAGCATTTT. The encoded protein is CAWGRTNQPQHF.